This TCR beta chain originates from a study of regulatory T cells in long-lasting Graves disease. Concerning this clonotype itself: Its antigen is unidentified.

iRepertoire HTBI primers and Arm-PCR of CDR3 regions built TCR beta libraries. MiXCR was run by TCRdb on the multiplex PCR reads, yielding one entry per CDR3 protein. The sample shows 360,000 or so distinct CDR3 sequences, 15% to 20% of them seen only once. The CDR3 loop spans 14 amino acids. The V end was cut by 0 bases, the J end by 8 bases, with 12 bases between. CDR1 SGHRS and CDR2 YFSETQ come from the germline V gene. Time point: newly diagnosed GD, antithyroid drugs for less than 3 months. PBMCs provided the RNA from which the TCR library was made. General study results and limits: Peripheral blood alone, not thyroid tissue, underwent study. There were preferences for TRBV28, TRBJ1-2 and TRBJ2-5 in persistent disease.

Separately, the same data were catalogued under a study of T cells in Graves' hyperthyroidism and ophthalmopathy. That source reports: TCR CDR3 regions were first amplified by RT-PCR with HTBI primers. Most expanded thyroid clonotypes above 0.001 recurred in blood.

The source material was peripheral blood mononuclear cells (PBMCs), sampled at new diagnosis, from a patient treated with antithyroid drugs. The chain has TRBV5-1 and TRBJ2-1, with a weak D call TRBD1 (6 bases). The sequence was obtained from a man in his forties with Graves disease. In nucleotides, the CDR3 is TGCGCCAGCAGCTTGGTCCCGGGACAAGATGAGCAGTTCTTC. It is translated as CASSLVPGQDEQFF.